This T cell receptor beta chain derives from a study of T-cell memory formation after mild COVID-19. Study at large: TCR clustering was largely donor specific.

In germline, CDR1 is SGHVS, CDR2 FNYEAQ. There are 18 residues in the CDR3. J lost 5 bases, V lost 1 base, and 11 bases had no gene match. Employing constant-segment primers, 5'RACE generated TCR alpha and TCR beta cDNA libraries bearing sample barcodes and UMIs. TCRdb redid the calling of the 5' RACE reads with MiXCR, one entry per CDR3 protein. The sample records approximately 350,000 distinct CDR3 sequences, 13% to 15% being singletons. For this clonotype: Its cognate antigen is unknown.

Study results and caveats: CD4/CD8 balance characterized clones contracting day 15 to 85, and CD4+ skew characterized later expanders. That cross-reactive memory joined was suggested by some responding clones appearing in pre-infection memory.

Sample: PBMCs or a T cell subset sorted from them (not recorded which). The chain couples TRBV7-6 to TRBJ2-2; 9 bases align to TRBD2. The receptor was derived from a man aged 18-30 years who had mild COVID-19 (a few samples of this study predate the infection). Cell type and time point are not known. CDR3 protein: CASSLERGGGAGTGELFF. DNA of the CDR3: TGTGCCAGCAGCTTAGAGCGTGGCGGGGGGGCCGGAACCGGGGAGCTGTTTTTT.